These 31 T cell receptor beta chains share one sample of origin, sequenced in a study of blood T cell repertoires in COVID-19. The method was immunoSEQ multiplex PCR; TCRdb's version includes in-frame clones alone and lacks a portion of them. The table shows approximately 46,000 clones, with 86% occurring only once. The sample taken for sequencing was peripheral blood. The receptors stem from a man in his 60s with active or convalescent COVID-19.

The gene calls are TRBV2 and TRBJ1-6, with D perhaps matching TRBD1 (5 bases). Deletions cut 5 bases from V and 8 bases from J, with 13 bases between. CDR1 and CDR2 (germline): SNHLY, FYNNEI. The CDR3 consists of 14 residues. The CDR3 DNA is TGTGCCAGCAGTCCCGACAGAAACCATTCACCCCTCCACTTT. Amino acid sequence: CASSPDRNHSPLHF.

The gene calls are TRBV3-1 (or the pseudogene TRBV3-2) and TRBJ2-5; D possibly corresponds to TRBD1 (6 bases). This CDR3 comprises 15 residues. Germline CDR1 LGHDT, CDR2 YNNKEL (reference sequence). The V end lost 4 bases, the J end lost 1 base, and 13 bases lay between the germline ends. CDR3 amino acids: CASSPRFRGQETQYF. Written as DNA, the CDR3 is TGTGCCAGCAGCCCTCGTTTCAGGGGCCAAGAGACCCAGTACTTC.

The rearrangement joins TRBV20-1 to TRBJ2-1, with TRBD1 identical over 11 bases. CDR1 and CDR2 from the germline V gene are DFQATT and SNEGSKA (reference sequence). This CDR3 contains 14 residues. J was trimmed by 7 bases and V by 3 bases; bases with no gene match: 5. The CDR3 region has the DNA TGCAGTGCTAGTACGGGACAGGGGGTAAATGAGCAGTTCTTC. It is translated as CSASTGQGVNEQFF.

The genes are TRBV15 and TRBJ1-2, with D possibly being TRBD1 (6 bases). The CDR3 extends over 16 amino acids. Germline lookup yields CDR1 LNHNV and CDR2 YYDKDF (reference sequence). V lost 2 bases and J lost 8, with 21 bases in between. This CDR3 reads CATSRLRGGETSGYTF. As DNA, the CDR3 is TGTGCCACCAGCAGACTGAGGGGGGGAGAGACTAGCGGCTACACCTTC.

J is TRBJ2-5 and V is TRBV18; 10 bases fit TRBD2. The CDR3 spans 14 residues. V shed 4 bases and J 4 bases; nucleotides not matched to a gene: 3. Germline assignment: CDR1 KGHSH and CDR2 LQKENI. The CDR3 loop reads CASSQRTSGETQYF. CDR3 sequence (DNA): TGTGCCAGCTCACAACGGACTAGCGGAGAGACCCAGTACTTC.

CDR3 protein: CASSLAGTGTEAFF. CDR3 DNA sequence: TGCGCCAGCAGCTTGGCCGGGACAGGGACTGAAGCTTTCTTT. The chain combines TRBV5-1 with TRBJ1-1, with 9 bases that match TRBD1. The CDR3 is 14 residues long. V was clipped by 0 bases and J by 5 bases; unmatched bases: 2. Germline V gene sequence: CDR1 SGHRS, CDR2 YFSETQ.

CDR3 DNA sequence: TGTGCCAGCAGTTACTCTGGCAACTACGAGCAGTACTTC. Encoded protein: CASSYSGNYEQYF. This sequence joins TRBV6-5 and TRBJ2-7; no clear D. The germline CDR1 and CDR2 sequences are MNHEY and SVGAGI. Trimming shortened V by 0 bases and J by 3 bases, and 6 bases separated the two germline ends. The CDR3 loop spans 13 amino acids.

On this clone itself: A read error may account for a junction end that differs from germline. The rearrangement joins TRBV30 to TRBJ2-3; possible D gene TRBD2, 6 bases. Germline values: CDR1 GTSNPN, CDR2 SVGIG (reference sequence). This CDR3 is built from 14 residues. The CDR3 coding sequence is TGTGCCTGGAGTACAGCGGGTATGACAGAGACGCAGTATTTT. It specifies CAWSTAGMTETQYF.

The chain joins TRBV7-3 to TRBJ2-3; the D is unclear. The CDR3 spans 15 residues. V lost 5 bases and J lost 5, with 17 bases in between. Germline V gives CDR1 SGHTA, CDR2 FQGTGA. The CDR3 loop is CASSPSRSELDTQYF. In DNA form, the CDR3 reads TGTGCCAGCAGCCCCTCCCGGAGCGAATTAGATACGCAGTATTTT.

This chain uses TRBV9 with TRBJ2-3; no reliable D call. The germline V gene encodes CDR1 SGDLS and CDR2 YYNGEE. The ends were cut back, 3 bases at V and 0 bases at J, with 11 bases in the middle. CDR3 length: 15 residues. CDR3 sequence (DNA): TGTGCCAGCAGCGGACACCCCAGAAGCACAGATACGCAGTATTTT. Protein product: CASSGHPRSTDTQYF.

Ten or more counts support this clone. CDR3 in amino acids: CASSPEKAGRTQYF. DNA for the CDR3: TGTGCCAGCAGCCCTGAAAAAGCGGGGAGGACCCAGTACTTC. The rearrangement links TRBV11-2 to TRBJ2-5, with 7 bases fitting TRBD2. Per the germline V gene, CDR1 is SGHAT and CDR2 is FQNNGV. V lost 5 bases to trimming and J lost 7 bases; unmatched junction nucleotides: 10. The CDR3 covers 14 residues.

This chain links TRBV6-5 with TRBJ1-5; no reliable D call. The germline V gene encodes CDR1 MNHEY and CDR2 SVGAGI. The CDR3 has 15 amino acids. The V gene lost 6 bases and the J gene lost 0 bases, with 12 bases spanning the gap. The CDR3, as DNA: TGTGCCAGCAGAATTGGAGGTTATAGCAATCAGCCCCAGCATTTT. Its translation: CASRIGGYSNQPQHF.

The chain has TRBV4-3 and TRBJ2-7, with 7 nucleotides matching TRBD1. Unmatched junction bases numbered 12, after V lost 3 bases and J lost 7 bases. The germline CDR1 and CDR2 sequences are LGHNA and YSLEER. This CDR3 region has 15 residues. CDR3 sequence: CASSQTIQGSREQYF. CDR3 nucleotides: TGCGCCAGCAGCCAGACTATACAGGGGTCTAGGGAGCAGTACTTC.

V is TRBV5-6 and J is TRBJ2-5; TRBD2 agrees at 12 bases. CDR1 is SGHDT, CDR2 YYEEEE, per germline. This CDR3 has 16 amino acids. The J segment lost 5 bases and the V segment lost 1 base, leaving 6 bases of the junction unmatched. CDR3 nucleotide sequence: TGTGCCAGCAGCTTGTTTACTAGCGGGGGGAGGGAGACCCAGTACTTC. This encodes CASSLFTSGGRETQYF.

The V call is TRBV21-1, the J call TRBJ2-5; the tabulated D call, TRBD2, remains unverified against the DNA. TRBV21-1 is deemed a pseudogene. CDR3 length: 17 amino acids. The CDR3 loop is CASSPRTSGGLQETQYF. In DNA form, the CDR3 reads TGTGCCAGCAGCCCTCGGACTAGCGGGGGCCTCCAAGAGACCCAGTACTTC.

The V call is TRBV7-2, the J call TRBJ2-1; unclear D gene. Trimming left V 2 bases short and J 4 bases short, with 15 bases between. CDR1 SGHTA and CDR2 FQGNSA come from the germline V gene. The CDR3 totals 16 residues. The DNA of the CDR3 is TGTGCCAGCAGCTTAAACCCGCAGGCAAGGTACAATGAGCAGTTCTTC. Translating it yields CASSLNPQARYNEQFF.

This clone was recorded once. The CDR3 DNA is TGCGCCAGCAGCGCCCCGGAACAGGGCGTTAATGAGCAGTTCTTC. Translating it yields CASSAPEQGVNEQFF. The V call is TRBV5-1, the J call TRBJ2-1, with a tentative D call TRBD1 (6 bases). With 4 bases removed from V and 7 bases from J, the gap between germline ends came to 18 bases. The CDR3 length is 15 residues. From germline, CDR1 is SGHRS and CDR2 YFSETQ.

This clone has only a few counts. The rearrangement links TRBV19 to TRBJ1-3, with D maybe TRBD1 (6 bases). Trimming pared 7 bases from V and 2 bases from J, leaving 9 bases between. The CDR3 has 13 residues. CDR1 and CDR2 (germline): LNHDA, SQIVND (reference sequence). The CDR3 here is CASKGVPGNTIYF. CDR3 DNA: TGTGCCAGTAAGGGGGTCCCTGGAAACACCATATATTTT.

The chain recombines TRBV5-4 with TRBJ1-6; maybe TRBD1 (5 bases). Trimming removed 1 base at V and 4 bases at J, with 6 bases between. This CDR3 contains 14 residues. Germline values: CDR1 SGHNT, CDR2 YYREEE (reference sequence). CDR3 nucleotide sequence: TGTGCCAGCAGCTTGACAGGTTATAATTCACCCCTCCACTTT. This gives the protein CASSLTGYNSPLHF.

The genes are TRBV7-2 and TRBJ2-3, with a tentative D call TRBD2 (6 bases). The germline V and J ends were trimmed by 5 bases and 6 bases, with 15 bases remaining between them. CDR1 and CDR2 (germline): SGHTA, FQGNSA. CDR3 size: 14 residues. The CDR3 sequence: CASSQGTSWDTQYF. The CDR3 coding sequence is TGTGCCAGCAGCCAAGGGACTTCCTGGGATACGCAGTATTTT.

The CDR3 nucleotides read TGCGCCAGCAGCCAATTCCCAGAAACCTACGAGCAGTACTTC. Translated: CASSQFPETYEQYF. The gene calls are TRBV4-3 and TRBJ2-7; D is unclear. This CDR3 has 14 amino acids. V gave up 2 bases and J gave up 2 bases, with 10 bases separating them. The germline V gene encodes CDR1 LGHNA and CDR2 YSLEER.

This clone was seen many times. The genes are TRBV7-2 and TRBJ1-6; 11 bases agree with TRBD1. The germline gives CDR1 SGHTA, CDR2 FQGNSA. V lost 5 bases, J lost 10 bases, and 7 bases stayed unmatched. The CDR3 runs to 15 residues. The CDR3 loop is CASSLGQGARSPLHF. DNA of the CDR3: TGTGCCAGCAGCCTCGGACAGGGGGCAAGGTCACCCCTCCACTTT.

The chain carries TRBV7-2 and TRBJ2-2; weak D call: TRBD2 (6 bases). Trimming cost V 5 bases and J 4 bases, with 14 bases left between them. Germline CDR1 reads SGHTA; CDR2 reads FQGNSA. The CDR3 spans 15 residues. CDR3 bases: TGTGCCAGCAGCACCCGACTAGGAGGCACCGGGGAGCTGTTTTTT. Its translation: CASSTRLGGTGELFF.

The V gene is TRBV4-3, the J gene TRBJ1-4; the match to TRBD1 covers 10 bases. Trimming took 3 bases from V and 7 from J; bases not matched to a gene: 8. CDR3 length: 16 residues. The germline V gene has CDR1 LGHNA and CDR2 YSLEER. The CDR3 bases are TGCGCCAGCAGCCAGCTCCCGGGACAGGGGTTTGAAAAACTGTTTTTT. It yields the protein CASSQLPGQGFEKLFF.

The V and J genes are TRBV6-5 and TRBJ1-4; TRBD1 matches at 7 bases. The germline CDR1 and CDR2 sequences are MNHEY and SVGAGI. The CDR3 contains 15 residues. V lost 7 bases, J lost 8 bases, and 13 bases stayed unmatched. The CDR3, as DNA: TGTGCCAGCACCAGTACAGCAGGGGGTGTGGAAAAACTGTTTTTT. As protein: CASTSTAGGVEKLFF.

The chain links TRBV30 to TRBJ2-7, with D possibly matching TRBD1 (5 bases). Germline CDR1 reads GTSNPN; CDR2 reads SVGIG (reference sequence). The CDR3 covers 14 residues. V dropped 0 bases and J dropped 1 base, with 10 bases sitting between them. CDR3 DNA sequence: TGTGCCTGGAGTGTACCTGCAGGGTCCTACGAGCAGTACTTC. Amino acid sequence: CAWSVPAGSYEQYF.

The rearrangement joins TRBV10-1 to TRBJ2-3; no firm D call. CDR1 WNHNN and CDR2 SYGVQD come from the germline V gene (reference sequence). V was trimmed by 4 bases and J by 5 bases, leaving 10 bases between them. The length of the CDR3 is 13 residues. The CDR3 loop is CASSGGIGDTQYF. CDR3 DNA sequence: TGCGCCAGCAGTGGAGGAATCGGAGATACGCAGTATTTT.

The chain uses TRBV7-6 and TRBJ2-7, with TRBD1 matching over 7 bases. J was trimmed by 0 bases and V by 0 bases; bases with no gene match: 5. This CDR3 is built from 16 residues. Per germline, CDR1 SGHVS and CDR2 FNYEAQ. CDR3 DNA sequence: TGTGCCAGCAGCTTAGCCCCCAGGGGGAGCTCCTACGAGCAGTACTTC. It is translated as CASSLAPRGSSYEQYF.

V gene TRBV27 combines with J gene TRBJ2-3; the match to TRBD1 covers 9 bases. The CDR3 is 16 amino acids. CDR1 is MNHEY, CDR2 SMNVEV, per germline (reference sequence). Losses at the gene ends were 3 bases for V and 3 bases for J; bases not matched to a gene: 7. In nucleotides, the CDR3 is TGTGCCAGCAGTTTCCGGACAGGGGCAGCTACAGATACGCAGTATTTT. It translates to CASSFRTGAATDTQYF.

This sequence joins TRBV10-3 and TRBJ2-3, with D uncertain. The CDR3 loop spans 13 amino acids. Trimming removed 4 bases from V and 2 bases from J, with 7 bases in between. The germline CDR1 and CDR2 sequences are ENHRY and SYGVKD. CDR3 in DNA: TGTGCCATCAGTGGAATAGACACAGATACGCAGTATTTT. The encoded protein is CAISGIDTDTQYF.

The chain links TRBV27 to TRBJ2-7, with D tentatively TRBD2 (5 bases). Deletions cut 8 bases from V and 5 bases from J, with 10 bases between. This CDR3 has 11 amino acids. Germline CDR1 and CDR2: MNHEY and SMNVEV (reference sequence). CDR3 coding DNA: TGTGCCAGCGGCCCGGGAAACGAGCAGTACTTC. Translated, it gives CASGPGNEQYF.